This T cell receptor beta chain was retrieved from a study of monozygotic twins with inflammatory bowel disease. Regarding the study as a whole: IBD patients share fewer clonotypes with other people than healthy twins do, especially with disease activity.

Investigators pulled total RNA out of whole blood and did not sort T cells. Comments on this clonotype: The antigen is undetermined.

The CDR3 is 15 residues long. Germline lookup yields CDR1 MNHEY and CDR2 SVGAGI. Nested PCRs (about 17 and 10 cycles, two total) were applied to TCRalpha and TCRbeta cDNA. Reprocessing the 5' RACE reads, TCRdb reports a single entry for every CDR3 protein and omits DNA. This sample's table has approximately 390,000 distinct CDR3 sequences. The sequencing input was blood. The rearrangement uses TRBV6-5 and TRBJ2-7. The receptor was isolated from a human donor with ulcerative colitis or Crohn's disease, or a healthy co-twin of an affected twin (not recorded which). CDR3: CASSYLGTDSYEQYF.